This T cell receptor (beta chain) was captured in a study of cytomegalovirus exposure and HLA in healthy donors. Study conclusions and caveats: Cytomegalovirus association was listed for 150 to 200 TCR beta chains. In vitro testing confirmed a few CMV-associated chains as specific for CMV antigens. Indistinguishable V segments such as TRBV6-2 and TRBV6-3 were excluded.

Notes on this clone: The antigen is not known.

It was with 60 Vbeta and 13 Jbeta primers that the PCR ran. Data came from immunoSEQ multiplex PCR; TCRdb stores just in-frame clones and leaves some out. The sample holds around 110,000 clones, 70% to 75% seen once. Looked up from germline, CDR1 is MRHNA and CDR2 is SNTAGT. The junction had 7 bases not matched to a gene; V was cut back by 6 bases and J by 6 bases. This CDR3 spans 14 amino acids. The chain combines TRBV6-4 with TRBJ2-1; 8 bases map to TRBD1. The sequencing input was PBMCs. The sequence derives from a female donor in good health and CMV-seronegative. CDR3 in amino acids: CASSLDRAGNEQFF. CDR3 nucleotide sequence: TGTGCCAGCAGCTTGGACAGGGCGGGCAATGAGCAGTTCTTC.